What follows are 26 T cell receptor beta chains derived from one specimen sequenced in a study of blood T cells in healthy people across ages. A sample-barcoded 5' primer and a J-beta primer mix were used in a second PCR of roughly 7 to 12 cycles. A single record per CDR3 protein comes from TCRdb applying MiXCR to the 5' RACE reads. This table has roughly 1,300,000 distinct CDR3 sequences, around 59% appearing once. The sequenced sample was blood. These receptors came from a man between 18 and 35 years old in good health.

The rearrangement uses TRBV20-1 and TRBJ2-5; TRBD2 is a possible D gene (6 bases). The DNA end lines up better with TRBJ2-7; the J call may be wrong. In germline, CDR1 is DFQATT, CDR2 SNEGSKA (reference sequence). This CDR3 region has 15 residues. CDR3 in DNA: TGCAGTGCGGCCGGAGAGGCTAGCGACATATACGAGCAGTACTTC. Encoded protein: CSAAGEASDIYEQYF.

This sequence joins TRBV2 and TRBJ2-1; D is ambiguous. CDR3 length: 12 amino acids. CDR1 is SNHLY, CDR2 FYNNEI, per germline. The germline V and J ends were trimmed by 7 bases and 3 bases, with 7 bases remaining between them. The CDR3 bases are TGTGCCAGCAACGGCAACTACAATGAGCAGTTCTTC. The encoded protein is CASNGNYNEQFF.

This clonotype was found once. The J gene is TRBJ2-4, the V gene TRBV4-3, with 11 bases fitting TRBD1. The tail of the sequence fits TRBJ2-7 better, so the J call may be wrong. The CDR3 is 16 residues long. Germline assignment: CDR1 LGHNA and CDR2 YSLEER. The CDR3 DNA follows: TGCGCCAGCAGCCAGGCCCGGACAGGGGGCCCGTACGAGCAGTACTTC. Translating gives CASSQARTGGPYEQYF.

The chain uses TRBV29-1 and TRBJ2-7; 8 positions match TRBD2. The V gene's germline CDR1 is SQVTM and CDR2 ANQGSEA. With 4 bases clipped from V and 3 bases from J, the junction kept 8 bases outside the gene matches. The CDR3 has 14 amino acids. CDR3 DNA: TGCAGCGTTGTACTAGCGGCACAGTTCTACGAGCAGTACTTC. Its translation: CSVVLAAQFYEQYF.

This clonotype turned up a few times. This may be a read error: a much more frequent sequence differs by one nucleotide. The rearrangement links TRBV6-2 or TRBV6-3 to TRBJ2-7; D gene uncertain. V was clipped by 4 bases and J by 2 bases, with 6 bases between them. Germline loops: CDR1 MNHEY, CDR2 SVGEGT. This CDR3 is built from 12 residues. The CDR3: CASSLKPYEQYF. The CDR3 DNA sequence: TGTGCCAGCAGTTTAAAGCCCTACGAGCAGTACTTC.

This clonotype was observed a handful of times. The rearrangement joins TRBV7-2 to TRBJ2-7, with TRBD1 matching over 8 bases. Trimming at V came to 1 base and at J to 5 bases, leaving 13 bases not matched to a gene. The V gene's germline CDR1 is SGHTA and CDR2 FQGNSA. This CDR3 comprises 17 residues. In DNA, the CDR3 is TGTGCCAGCAGCTTAGGCTTTGATACAGGGGGTATCAACGAGCAGTACTTC. Its translation: CASSLGFDTGGINEQYF.

A few counts support this clonotype. J is TRBJ1-4 and V is TRBV4-2; D is unclear. This CDR3 comprises 13 residues. V gave up 0 bases and J gave up 8 bases, with 7 bases separating them. From germline, CDR1 is LGHNA and CDR2 YNFKEQ. The CDR3 DNA is TGTGCCAGCAGCCAAGAGCCAAGGGAAAAACTGTTTTTT. Protein: CASSQEPREKLFF.

This clonotype showed up just once. V and J are TRBV29-1 and TRBJ2-7; D is ambiguous. Germline values: CDR1 SQVTM, CDR2 ANQGSEA. V dropped 0 bases and J dropped 5 bases, with 11 bases sitting between them. The CDR3 is 13 amino acids. The CDR3 DNA follows: TGCAGCGTTGAAGATCGGAGCAATGACGAGCAGTACTTC. Encoded protein: CSVEDRSNDEQYF.

This clonotype was observed a handful of times. This chain connects TRBV7-2 to TRBJ2-7; D is possibly TRBD1 (6 bases). This CDR3 has 12 amino acids. The V end lost 3 bases, the J end lost 10 bases, and 13 bases lay between the germline ends. Germline CDR1 SGHTA, CDR2 FQGNSA. This CDR3 is CASSLNRVGQYF. The CDR3 coding sequence is TGTGCCAGCAGCTTGAACAGGGTTGGCCAGTACTTC.

The V and J genes are TRBV29-1 and TRBJ1-2, with 7 bases matching TRBD1. The CDR3 runs to 15 residues. Trimming took 4 bases from V and 3 from J; bases not matched to a gene: 11. CDR1 is SQVTM, CDR2 ANQGSEA, per germline. The CDR3 here is CSVALGQPHYYGYTF. DNA for the CDR3: TGCAGCGTTGCCTTGGGACAGCCCCACTACTATGGCTACACCTTC. The whole variable domain, remainder taken from reference TRBV29-1 and TRBJ1-2, is SAVISQKPSRDICQRGTSLTIQCQVDSQVTMMFWYRQQPGQSLTLIATANQGSEATYESGFVIDKFPISRPNLTFSTLTVSNMSPEDSSIYLCSVALGQPHYYGYTFGSGTRLTVV.

This clonotype turned up a few times. The rearrangement links TRBV12-3 or TRBV12-4 to TRBJ1-6; the D is unclear. Trimming shortened V by 7 bases and J by 4 bases, and 5 bases separated the two germline ends. CDR3 length equals 12 residues. CDR3 nucleotides: TGTGCCAGCACCAAATATAATTCACCCCTCCACTTT. This translates into CASTKYNSPLHF.

The chain carries TRBV5-1 and TRBJ2-6; tentatively, D is TRBD1 (5 bases). Trimming took off 4 bases at V and 1 base at J, with 6 bases between the two ends. The CDR3 consists of 14 residues. In germline, CDR1 is SGHRS, CDR2 YFSETQ. The CDR3 DNA reads TGCGCCAGCAGCGGACAATCTGGGGCCAACGTCCTGACTTTC. This translates into CASSGQSGANVLTF.

This sequence joins TRBV15 and TRBJ1-2; D ambiguous. Germline V gene data show CDR1 as LNHNV and CDR2 as YYDKDF (reference sequence). CDR3 length equals 14 residues. V was shortened by 2 bases and J by 2 bases, with 9 bases between the two germline ends. CDR3 protein: CATSRTAGNYGYTF. The CDR3 coding sequence is TGTGCCACCAGCAGAACTGCAGGAAACTATGGCTACACCTTC.

The rearrangement uses TRBV21-1 and TRBJ1-4; the table names TRBD1, a call not compared with the DNA. TRBV21-1 is a known pseudogene. The length of the CDR3 is 15 residues. The CDR3: CASKTGRATNEKLFF. In DNA form, the CDR3 reads TGTGCCAGCAAAACAGGTCGTGCAACTAATGAAAAACTGTTTTTT.

There are a few counts of this clonotype. The chain links TRBV6-2 or TRBV6-3 to TRBJ2-7, with D possibly matching TRBD2 (6 bases). This CDR3 comprises 14 residues. The germline CDR1 and CDR2 sequences are MNHEY and SVGEGT. The V and J ends lost 8 bases and 2 bases respectively, with 16 bases between them. For the CDR3, the DNA is TGTGCCAGCCGGGAAGGGACTCAAACCTACGAGCAGTACTTC. Its translation is CASREGTQTYEQYF.

V and J are TRBV30 and TRBJ2-7; D unresolved. V lost 4 bases to trimming and J lost 1 base, with 14 bases between them. Looked up from germline, CDR1 is GTSNPN and CDR2 is SVGIG (reference sequence). The CDR3 contains 14 residues. The CDR3 coding sequence is TGTGCCTGGAACCTGGAAGGTCCTTCCTACGAGCAGTACTTC. This sequence encodes CAWNLEGPSYEQYF. Variable domain in full (rest from reference TRBV30 and TRBJ2-7): SQTIHQWPATLVQPVGSPLSLECTVEGTSNPNLYWYRQAAGRGLQLLFYSVGIGQISSEVPQNLSASRPQDRQFILSSKKLLLSDSGFYLCAWNLEGPSYEQYFGPGTRLTVT.

This clonotype was seen ten or more times. This chain joins TRBV5-1 and TRBJ2-3; TRBD1 matches at 8 bases. CDR1 and CDR2 (germline): SGHRS, YFSETQ. Germline trimming cut 7 bases from V and 2 bases from J; bases unmatched to any gene: 3. The CDR3 spans 13 residues. This CDR3 reads CASGTGSTDTQYF. The CDR3 DNA follows: TGCGCCAGCGGGACAGGATCCACAGATACGCAGTATTTT.

This chain connects TRBV6-5 to TRBJ2-5, with 7 bases aligning to TRBD1. Germline V CDR1 and CDR2: MNHEY, SVGAGI. The CDR3 is made up of 15 amino acids. Germline trimming cut 5 bases from V and 2 bases from J; bases unmatched to any gene: 8. The CDR3 region has the DNA TGTGCCAGCAGTGAGCCGGGACAGCTACAAGAGACCCAGTACTTC. It specifies CASSEPGQLQETQYF.

This rearrangement joins TRBV20-1 to TRBJ2-7; D is unclear. Germline V gene data show CDR1 as DFQATT and CDR2 as SNEGSKA (reference sequence). The CDR3 length is 8 residues. Trimming pared 4 bases from V and 5 bases from J, leaving 0 bases between. The CDR3 DNA is TGCAGTGCTAACGAGCAGTACTTC. Its translation: CSANEQYF.

CDR3 sequence reads: CSARGGQNTEAFF. The CDR3 DNA sequence: TGCAGCGCGAGGGGGGGGCAGAACACTGAAGCTTTCTTT. This chain links TRBV29-1 with TRBJ1-1; perhaps TRBD1 as D (6 bases). The V end was cut by 7 bases, the J end by 1 base, with 13 bases between. Germline CDR1 reads SQVTM; CDR2 reads ANQGSEA. The CDR3 covers 13 residues.

V usage is TRBV28 and J usage is TRBJ2-5, with D maybe TRBD1 (6 bases). CDR3 length: 16 residues. Germline CDR1 and CDR2: MDHEN and SYDVKM. V was cut by 3 bases and J by 4 bases, with 18 bases left in between. In DNA, the CDR3 is TGTGCCAGCAGTTTCCCATACAGGGAGAGGGGAGAGACCCAGTACTTC. It encodes CASSFPYRERGETQYF.

There are a few counts of this clonotype. J is TRBJ2-7 and V is TRBV2; 13 bases are a match to TRBD2. Losses at the gene ends were 6 bases for V and 4 bases for J; bases not matched to a gene: 6. Germline V gives CDR1 SNHLY, CDR2 FYNNEI. This CDR3 contains 15 residues. The DNA for the CDR3 is TGTGCCAGCAGCTACACTAGCGGGGGGGCGTACGAGCAGTACTTC. Protein sequence: CASSYTSGGAYEQYF.

This sequence joins TRBV25-1 and TRBJ2-1; unclear D gene. The CDR3 contains 13 residues. The V end lost 2 bases, the J end lost 2 bases, and 4 bases lay between the germline ends. In germline, CDR1 is MGHDK, CDR2 SYGVNS. CDR3 coding DNA: TGTGCCAGCAGTGAACACCCCTACAATGAGCAGTTCTTC. Protein: CASSEHPYNEQFF.

The chain joins TRBV7-9 to TRBJ1-4; D remains unclear. This CDR3 is built from 13 residues. Per the germline V gene, CDR1 is SEHNR and CDR2 is FQNEAQ (reference sequence). V dropped 1 base and J dropped 3 bases, with 3 bases sitting between them. In DNA form, the CDR3 reads TGTGCCAGCAGCTTAGACTCTAATGAAAAACTGTTTTTT. Translation: CASSLDSNEKLFF.

The chain carries TRBV24-1 and TRBJ2-7; possibly TRBD2 for D (5 bases). The end of the DNA aligns better with TRBJ2-5, so the J call may be wrong. Germline CDR1 reads KGHDR; CDR2 reads SFDVKD. The CDR3 spans 17 residues. CDR3 DNA sequence: TGTGCCACCAGTGATTTCACCACCGAGGGAATAAGGGAGACCCAGTACTTC. This codes for CATSDFTTEGIRETQYF.

This clonotype occurred a few times. DNA for the CDR3: TGTGCCAGCAGTGAACGGGGCCCATCGGTGACTCGCAATGAGCAGTTCTTC. Protein sequence: CASSERGPSVTRNEQFF. This chain joins TRBV25-1 and TRBJ2-1; either TRBD1 or TRBD2 may fit D (5 bases each). Germline V CDR1 and CDR2: MGHDK, SYGVNS. The ends were cut back, 2 bases at V and 6 bases at J, with 20 bases in the middle. CDR3 length: 17 amino acids. Supplemented by reference TRBV25-1 and TRBJ2-1, the full variable domain reads EADIYQTPRYLVIGTGKKITLECSQTMGHDKMYWYQQDPGMELHLIHYSYGVNSTEKGDLSSESTVSRIRTEHFPLTLESARPSHTSQYLCASSERGPSVTRNEQFFGPGTRLTVL.